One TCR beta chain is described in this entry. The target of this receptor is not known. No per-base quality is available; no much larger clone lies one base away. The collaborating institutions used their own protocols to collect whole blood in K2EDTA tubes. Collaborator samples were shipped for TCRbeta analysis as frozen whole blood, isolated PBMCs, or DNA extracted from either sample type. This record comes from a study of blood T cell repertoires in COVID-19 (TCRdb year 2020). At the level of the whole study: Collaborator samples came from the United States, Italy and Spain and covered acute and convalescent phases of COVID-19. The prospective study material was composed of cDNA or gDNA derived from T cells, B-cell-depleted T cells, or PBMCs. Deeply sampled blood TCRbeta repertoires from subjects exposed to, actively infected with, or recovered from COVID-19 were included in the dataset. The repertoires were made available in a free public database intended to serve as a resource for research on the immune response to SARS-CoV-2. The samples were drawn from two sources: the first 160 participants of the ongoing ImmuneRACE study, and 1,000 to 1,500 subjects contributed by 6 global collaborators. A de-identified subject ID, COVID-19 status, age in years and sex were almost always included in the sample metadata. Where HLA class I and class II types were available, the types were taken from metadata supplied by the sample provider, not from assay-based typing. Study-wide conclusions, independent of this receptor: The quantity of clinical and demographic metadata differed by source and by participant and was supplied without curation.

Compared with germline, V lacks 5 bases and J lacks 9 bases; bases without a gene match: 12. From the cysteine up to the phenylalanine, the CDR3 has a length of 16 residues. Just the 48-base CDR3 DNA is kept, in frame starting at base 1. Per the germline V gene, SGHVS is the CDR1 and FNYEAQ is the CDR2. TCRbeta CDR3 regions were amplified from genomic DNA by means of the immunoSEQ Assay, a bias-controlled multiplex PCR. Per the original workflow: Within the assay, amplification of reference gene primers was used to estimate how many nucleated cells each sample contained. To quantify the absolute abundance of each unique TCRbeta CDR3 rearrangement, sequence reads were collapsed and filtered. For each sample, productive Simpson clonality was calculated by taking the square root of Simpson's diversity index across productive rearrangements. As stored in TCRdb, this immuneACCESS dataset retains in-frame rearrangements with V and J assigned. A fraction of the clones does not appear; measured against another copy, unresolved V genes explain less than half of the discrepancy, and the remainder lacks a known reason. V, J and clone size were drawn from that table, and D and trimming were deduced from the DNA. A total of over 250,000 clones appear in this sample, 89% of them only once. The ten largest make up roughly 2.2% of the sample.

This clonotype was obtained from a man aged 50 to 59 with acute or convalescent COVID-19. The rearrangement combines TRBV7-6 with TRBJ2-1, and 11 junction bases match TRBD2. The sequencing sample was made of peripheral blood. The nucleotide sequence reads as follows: TGTGCCAGCAGCGTTATAGCGGGGGGGTACCGGGGTGAGCAGTTCTTC. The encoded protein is CASSVIAGGYRGEQFF.